What follows are 9 T cell receptor beta chains derived from one specimen sequenced in a study of blood T cells in healthy people across ages. Together with a sample-barcoded 5' primer, a J-beta primer mix was included in a second PCR lasting 7 to 11 cycles. Each CDR3 protein gets one entry after TCRdb re-called the 5' RACE reads with MiXCR. The sample gives 1.5 million or so distinct CDR3 sequences, roughly 40% of which show up once; roughly 8.2% is in the top ten. Input material: blood. The source of these receptors is a woman in her late teens or twenties in good health.

Many counts were recorded for this clonotype. This chain links TRBV11-2 with TRBJ2-5, with D unresolved. The ends were cut back, 7 bases at V and 5 bases at J, with 14 bases in the middle. The CDR3 runs 13 residues. Germline V gene data show CDR1 as SGHAT and CDR2 as FQNNGV. CDR3 loop: CASTHTKRETQYF. CDR3 coding DNA: TGTGCCAGCACCCACACCAAACGCGAGACCCAGTACTTC.

The chain carries TRBV6-5 and TRBJ1-2, with a tentative D call TRBD1 (5 bases). V was shortened by 7 bases and J by 3 bases, with 18 bases between the two germline ends. Germline lookup yields CDR1 MNHEY and CDR2 SVGAGI. The length of the CDR3 is 15 residues. The CDR3 here is CASKIQRGYDYGYTF. CDR3 sequence (DNA): TGTGCCAGCAAAATCCAGAGGGGTTACGACTATGGCTACACCTTC.

The chain recombines TRBV9 with TRBJ1-2, with 7 bases matching TRBD1. V lost 3 bases, J lost 4 bases, and 6 bases stayed unmatched. The CDR3 is 14 amino acids. The germline gives CDR1 SGDLS, CDR2 YYNGEE. DNA for the CDR3: TGTGCCAGCAGCGCAGACAGGGTCCTCTATGGCTACACCTTC. Encoded protein: CASSADRVLYGYTF.

This chain joins TRBV5-1 and TRBJ2-5, with 7 bases identical to TRBD1. CDR1 is SGHRS, CDR2 YFSETQ, per germline. The CDR3 is made up of 15 amino acids. The junction had 6 bases not matched to a gene; V was cut back by 2 bases and J by 2 bases. The CDR3 coding sequence is TGCGCCAGCAGCTTCCCCCGGGACAGACAAGAGACCCAGTACTTC. The encoded protein is CASSFPRDRQETQYF.

A remark on this clonotype: The junction departs from germline at one end; a sequencing error may be responsible. V is TRBV5-4 and J is TRBJ2-1; 11 bases align to TRBD2. This CDR3 is 20 amino acids long. Per germline, CDR1 SGHNT and CDR2 YYREEE (reference sequence). CDR3 in amino acids: CASSLAGWASGRSSYKEQFF. CDR3 nucleotide sequence: TGTGCCAGCAGCTTGGCCGGTTGGGCTAGCGGGAGGTCTAGCTACAAGGAGCAGTTCTTC. The complete variable domain, with remaining parts taken from reference TRBV5-4 and TRBJ2-1, reads ETGVTQSPTHLIKTRGQQVTLRCSSQSGHNTVSWYQQALGQGPQFIFQYYREEENGRGNFPPRFSGLQFPNYSSELNVNALELDDSALYLCASSLAGWASGRSSYKEQFFGPGTRLTVL.

This rearrangement joins TRBV9 to TRBJ2-7, with 7 bases fitting TRBD1. Trimming at V came to 0 bases and at J to 4 bases, leaving 7 bases not matched to a gene. The CDR3 consists of 15 residues. CDR1 is SGDLS, CDR2 YYNGEE, per germline. CDR3 region: CASSVEPTGWYEQYF. The CDR3 nucleotides are TGTGCCAGCAGCGTAGAGCCGACAGGGTGGTACGAGCAGTACTTC.

In its sample, this clonotype was seen a few times. This rearrangement joins TRBV25-1 to TRBJ2-7; no definite D call. Per germline, CDR1 MGHDK and CDR2 SYGVNS. V was shortened by 5 bases and J by 2 bases, with 10 bases between the two germline ends. The CDR3 runs to 13 residues. CDR3 sequence: CASSHSEPYEQYF. CDR3 DNA sequence: TGTGCCAGCAGTCACAGTGAACCCTACGAGCAGTACTTC.

The rearrangement uses TRBV20-1 and TRBJ2-1; 11 nucleotides line up with TRBD2. Germline V gene data show CDR1 as DFQATT and CDR2 as SNEGSKA (reference sequence). This CDR3 is 19 amino acids long. The V segment lost 2 bases and the J segment 5 bases; nucleotides outside the gene matches: 17. CDR3 sequence: CSARRTSGRNRLHDNEQFF. CDR3 in DNA: TGCAGTGCTAGAAGGACTAGCGGGCGAAACCGGTTGCACGACAATGAGCAGTTCTTC.

This clonotype occurred a few times. V usage is TRBV5-6 and J usage is TRBJ2-1, with D maybe TRBD2 (6 bases). CDR1 is SGHDT, CDR2 YYEEEE, per germline. This CDR3 is 16 amino acids long. Trimming left V 4 bases short and J 3 bases short, with 17 bases between. CDR3 in DNA: TGTGCCAGCAGCCTGTGGGCTGGAGGGGACTACAATGAGCAGTTCTTC. The encoded protein is CASSLWAGGDYNEQFF.